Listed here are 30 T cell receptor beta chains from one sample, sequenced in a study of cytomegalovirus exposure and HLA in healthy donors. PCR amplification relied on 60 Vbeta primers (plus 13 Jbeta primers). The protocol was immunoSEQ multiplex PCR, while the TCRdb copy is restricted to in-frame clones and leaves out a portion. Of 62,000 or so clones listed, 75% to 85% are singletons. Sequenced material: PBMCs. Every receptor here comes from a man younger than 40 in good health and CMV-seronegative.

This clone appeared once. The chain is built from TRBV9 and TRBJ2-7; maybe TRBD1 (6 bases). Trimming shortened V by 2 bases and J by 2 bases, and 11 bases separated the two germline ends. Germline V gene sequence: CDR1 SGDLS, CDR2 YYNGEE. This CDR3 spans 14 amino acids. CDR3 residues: CASSVQGQTYEQYF. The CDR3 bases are TGTGCCAGCAGCGTGCAGGGGCAAACCTACGAGCAGTACTTC.

The CDR3 sequence: CASSESQAGRQPQHF. The CDR3 coding sequence is TGTGCCAGCAGTGAATCACAGGCAGGGCGCCAGCCCCAGCATTTT. The chain recombines TRBV6-1 with TRBJ1-5; possibly TRBD1 for D (5 bases). V lost 2 bases, J lost 7 bases, and 15 bases lay in between. Germline V gives CDR1 MNHNS, CDR2 SASEGT. The CDR3 loop spans 15 amino acids.

This CDR3 is CASSLGGGSSYNEQFF. DNA for the CDR3: TGTGCCAGCAGCTTGGGTGGCGGGAGCTCCTACAATGAGCAGTTCTTC. This rearrangement joins TRBV5-4 to TRBJ2-1; TRBD2 matches 7 bases. Germline CDR1 and CDR2: SGHNT and YYREEE (reference sequence). The CDR3 is 16 amino acids. Trimming cost V 0 bases and J 0 bases; bases outside gene matches: 3.

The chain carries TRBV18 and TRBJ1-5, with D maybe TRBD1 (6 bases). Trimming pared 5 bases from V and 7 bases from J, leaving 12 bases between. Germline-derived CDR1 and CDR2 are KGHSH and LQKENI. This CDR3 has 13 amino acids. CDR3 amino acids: CASSTGSGQPQHF. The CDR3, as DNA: TGTGCCAGCTCAACAGGGTCTGGGCAGCCCCAGCATTTT.

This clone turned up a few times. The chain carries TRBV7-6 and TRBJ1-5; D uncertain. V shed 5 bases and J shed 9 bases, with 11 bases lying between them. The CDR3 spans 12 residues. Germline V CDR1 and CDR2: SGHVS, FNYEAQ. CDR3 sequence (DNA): TGTGCCAGCAGCCTCCCCGGTGGGCCCCAGCATTTT. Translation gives CASSLPGGPQHF. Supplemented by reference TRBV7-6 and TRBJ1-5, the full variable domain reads GAGVSQSPRYKVTKRGQDVALRCDPISGHVSLYWYRQALGQGPEFLTYFNYEAQQDKSGLPNDRFSAERPEGSISTLTIQRTEQRDSAMYRCASSLPGGPQHFGDGTRLSIL.

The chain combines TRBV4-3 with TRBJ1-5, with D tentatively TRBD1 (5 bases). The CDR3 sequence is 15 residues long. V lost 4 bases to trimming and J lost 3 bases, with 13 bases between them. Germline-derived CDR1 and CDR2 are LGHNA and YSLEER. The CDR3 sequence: CASSRSAQDNQPQHF. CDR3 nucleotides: TGCGCCAGCAGCCGGAGTGCACAGGACAATCAGCCCCAGCATTTT.

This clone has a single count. CDR3 region: CASSPGTGANTIYF. The CDR3 coding sequence is TGTGCCAGCAGCCCTGGGACAGGGGCTAACACCATATATTTT. This chain links TRBV7-9 with TRBJ1-3; 10 positions match TRBD1. There are 14 residues in the CDR3. Germline-derived CDR1 and CDR2 are SEHNR and FQNEAQ (reference sequence). Trimming removed 5 bases from V and 7 bases from J; junction bases left unmatched: 5. Drawing the rest from reference TRBV7-9 and TRBJ1-3, the complete variable domain is DTGVSQNPRHKITKRGQNVTFRCDPISEHNRLYWYRQTLGQGPEFLTYFQNEAQLEKSRLLSDRFSAERPKGSFSTLEIQRTEQGDSAMYLCASSPGTGANTIYFGEGSWLTVV.

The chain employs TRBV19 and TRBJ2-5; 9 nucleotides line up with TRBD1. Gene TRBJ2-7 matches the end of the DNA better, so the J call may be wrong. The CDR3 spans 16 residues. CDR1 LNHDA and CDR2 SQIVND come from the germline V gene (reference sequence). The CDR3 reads CASSIDRDRARYEQYF. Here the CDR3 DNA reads TGTGCCAGTAGTATAGACCGGGACAGGGCCAGATACGAGCAGTACTTC.

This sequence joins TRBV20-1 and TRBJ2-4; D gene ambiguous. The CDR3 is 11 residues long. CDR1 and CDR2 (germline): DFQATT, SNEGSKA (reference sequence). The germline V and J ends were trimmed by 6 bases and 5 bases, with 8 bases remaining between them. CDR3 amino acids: CSAPLENIQYF. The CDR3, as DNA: TGCAGTGCACCTCTAGAAAACATTCAGTACTTC.

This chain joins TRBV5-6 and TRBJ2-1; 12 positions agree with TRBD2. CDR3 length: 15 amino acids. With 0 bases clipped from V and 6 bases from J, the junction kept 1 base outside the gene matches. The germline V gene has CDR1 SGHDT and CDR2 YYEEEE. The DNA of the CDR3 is TGTGCCAGCAGCTTGGCACTAGCGGGAGGCAATGAGCAGTTCTTC. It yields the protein CASSLALAGGNEQFF.

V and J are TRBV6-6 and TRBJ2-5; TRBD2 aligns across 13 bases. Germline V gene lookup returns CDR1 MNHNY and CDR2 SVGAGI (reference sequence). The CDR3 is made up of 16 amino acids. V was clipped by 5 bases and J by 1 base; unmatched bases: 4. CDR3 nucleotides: TGTGCCAGCAGTATGACTAGCGGGGGGCCCCAAGAGACCCAGTACTTC. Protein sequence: CASSMTSGGPQETQYF.

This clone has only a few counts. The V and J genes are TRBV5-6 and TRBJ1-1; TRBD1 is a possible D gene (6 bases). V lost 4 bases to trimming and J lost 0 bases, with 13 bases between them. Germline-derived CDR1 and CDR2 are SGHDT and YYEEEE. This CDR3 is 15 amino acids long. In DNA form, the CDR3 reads TGTGCCAGCAGCCCTCGGACAGTTATGAACACTGAAGCTTTCTTT. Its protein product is CASSPRTVMNTEAFF.

The CDR3 region has the DNA TGTGCCAGCTGCCCCCGGGACAGGGGCCCCTACGAGCAGTACTTC. Its translation is CASCPRDRGPYEQYF. The V gene is TRBV6-1, the J gene TRBJ2-7, with TRBD1 matching 10 bases. CDR1 is MNHNS, CDR2 SASEGT, per germline. With 8 bases clipped from V and 2 bases from J, the junction kept 9 bases outside the gene matches. CDR3 length equals 15 residues.

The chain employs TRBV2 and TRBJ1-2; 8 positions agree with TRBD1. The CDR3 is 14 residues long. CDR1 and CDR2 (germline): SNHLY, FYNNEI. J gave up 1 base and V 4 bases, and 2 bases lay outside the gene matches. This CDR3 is CASSGDRLNYGYTF. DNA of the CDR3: TGTGCCAGCAGTGGGGACAGGCTTAACTATGGCTACACCTTC.

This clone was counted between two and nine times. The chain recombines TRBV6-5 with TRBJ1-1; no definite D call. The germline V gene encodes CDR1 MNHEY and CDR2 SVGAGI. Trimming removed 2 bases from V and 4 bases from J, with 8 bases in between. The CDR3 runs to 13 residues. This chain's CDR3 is CASSYLLSTEAFF. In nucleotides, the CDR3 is TGTGCCAGCAGTTACCTCTTGAGCACTGAAGCTTTCTTT.

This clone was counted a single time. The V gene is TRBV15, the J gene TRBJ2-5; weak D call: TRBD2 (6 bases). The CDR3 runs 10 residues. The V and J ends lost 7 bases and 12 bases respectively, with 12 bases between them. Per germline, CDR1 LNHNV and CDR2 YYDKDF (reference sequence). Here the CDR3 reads CATTRGWEYF. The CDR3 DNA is TGTGCCACCACACGGGGGTGGGAGTACTTC.

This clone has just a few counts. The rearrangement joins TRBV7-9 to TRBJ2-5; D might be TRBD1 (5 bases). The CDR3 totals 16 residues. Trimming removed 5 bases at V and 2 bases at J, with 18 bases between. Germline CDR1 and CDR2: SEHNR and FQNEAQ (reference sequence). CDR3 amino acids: CASSLGWGYWQETQYF. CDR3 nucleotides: TGTGCCAGCAGCCTGGGGTGGGGCTACTGGCAAGAGACCCAGTACTTC.

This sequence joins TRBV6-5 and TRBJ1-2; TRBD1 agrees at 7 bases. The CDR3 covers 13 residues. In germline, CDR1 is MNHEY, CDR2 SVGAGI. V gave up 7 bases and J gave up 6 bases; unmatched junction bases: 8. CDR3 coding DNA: TGTGCCAGCACCACGGGTAGGGGGCATGGCTACACCTTC. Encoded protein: CASTTGRGHGYTF.

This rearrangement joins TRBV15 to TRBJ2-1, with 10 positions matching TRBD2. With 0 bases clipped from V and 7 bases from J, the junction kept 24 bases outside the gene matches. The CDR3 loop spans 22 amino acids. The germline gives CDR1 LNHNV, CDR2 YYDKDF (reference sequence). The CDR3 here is CATSRDQWSYGILAGGRNEQFF. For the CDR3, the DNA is TGTGCCACCAGCAGAGATCAATGGAGCTATGGTATATTAGCGGGGGGCCGGAATGAGCAGTTCTTC.

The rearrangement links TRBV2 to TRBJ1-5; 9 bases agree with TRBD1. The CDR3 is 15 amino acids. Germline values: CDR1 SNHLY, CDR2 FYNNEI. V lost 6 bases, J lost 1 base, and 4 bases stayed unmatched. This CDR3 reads CASRVGQGSNQPQHF. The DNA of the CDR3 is TGTGCCAGCAGGGTAGGACAGGGGAGCAATCAGCCCCAGCATTTT.

The CDR3 DNA reads TGTGCCAGCAGTGAGTTGGTGACAGTGGCACAGGCTTTCTTT. It yields the protein CASSELVTVAQAFF. J is TRBJ1-1 and V is TRBV2; perhaps TRBD1 as D (5 bases). Trimming shortened V by 3 bases and J by 11 bases, and 19 bases separated the two germline ends. The CDR3 is 14 residues long. CDR1 is SNHLY, CDR2 FYNNEI, per germline.

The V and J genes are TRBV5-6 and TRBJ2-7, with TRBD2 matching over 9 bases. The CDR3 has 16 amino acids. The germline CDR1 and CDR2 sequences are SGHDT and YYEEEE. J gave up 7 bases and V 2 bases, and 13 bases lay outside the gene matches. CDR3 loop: CASSFPLLAGRGEQYF. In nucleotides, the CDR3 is TGTGCCAGCAGCTTCCCTCTTCTAGCGGGGAGGGGTGAGCAGTACTTC.

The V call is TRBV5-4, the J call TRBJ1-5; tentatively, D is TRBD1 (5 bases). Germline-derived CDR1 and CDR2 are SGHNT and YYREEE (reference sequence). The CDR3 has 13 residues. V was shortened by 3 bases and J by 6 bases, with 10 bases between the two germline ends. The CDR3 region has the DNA TGTGCCAGCAGCTCGGACAACGGTCAGCCCCAGCATTTT. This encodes CASSSDNGQPQHF.

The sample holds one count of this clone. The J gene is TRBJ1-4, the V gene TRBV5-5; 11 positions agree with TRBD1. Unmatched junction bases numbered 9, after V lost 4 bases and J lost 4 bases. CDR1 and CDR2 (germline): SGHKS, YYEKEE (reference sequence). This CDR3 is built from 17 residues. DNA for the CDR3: TGTGCCAGCAGCCCGGGGACAGGGGGAAGGGGTAATGAAAAACTGTTTTTT. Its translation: CASSPGTGGRGNEKLFF.

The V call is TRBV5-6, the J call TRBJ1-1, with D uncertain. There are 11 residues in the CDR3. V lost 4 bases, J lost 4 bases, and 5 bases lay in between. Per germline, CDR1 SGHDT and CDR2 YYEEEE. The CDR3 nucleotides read TGTGCCAGCAGCCTCGGCACTGAAGCTTTCTTT. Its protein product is CASSLGTEAFF. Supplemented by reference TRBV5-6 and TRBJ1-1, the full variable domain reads DAGVTQSPTHLIKTRGQQVTLRCSPKSGHDTVSWYQQALGQGPQFIFQYYEEEERQRGNFPDRFSGHQFPNYSSELNVNALLLGDSALYLCASSLGTEAFFGQGTRLTVV.

CDR3 sequence (DNA): TGTGCCAGCAGTTTATGGACAGGGAATAGGTACGAGCAGTACTTC. Its protein product is CASSLWTGNRYEQYF. The chain carries TRBV27 and TRBJ2-7; 8 bases agree with TRBD1. CDR1 is MNHEY and CDR2 is SMNVEV in the germline V gene (reference sequence). The CDR3 covers 15 residues. With 1 base clipped from V and 4 bases from J, the junction kept 6 bases outside the gene matches.

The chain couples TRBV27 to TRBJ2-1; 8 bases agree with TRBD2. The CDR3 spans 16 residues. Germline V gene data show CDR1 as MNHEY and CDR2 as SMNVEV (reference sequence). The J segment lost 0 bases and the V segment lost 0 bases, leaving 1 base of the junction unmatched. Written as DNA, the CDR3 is TGTGCCAGCAGTTTATCCGGGAGGGCCTCCTACAATGAGCAGTTCTTC. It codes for CASSLSGRASYNEQFF.

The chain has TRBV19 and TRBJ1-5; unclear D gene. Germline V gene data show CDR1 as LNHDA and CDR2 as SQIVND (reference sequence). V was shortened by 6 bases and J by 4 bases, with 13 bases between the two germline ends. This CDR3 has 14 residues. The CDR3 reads CASRHHSENQPQHF. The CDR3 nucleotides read TGTGCCAGTAGACATCACAGTGAGAATCAGCCCCAGCATTTT.

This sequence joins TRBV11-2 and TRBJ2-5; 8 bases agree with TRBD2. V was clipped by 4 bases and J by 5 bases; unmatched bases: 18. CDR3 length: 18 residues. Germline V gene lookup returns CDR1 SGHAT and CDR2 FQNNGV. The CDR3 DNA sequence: TGTGCCAGCAGCTGGGGTTCCAGCGGGAGTGGGGTTGGGGAGACCCAGTACTTC. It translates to CASSWGSSGSGVGETQYF.

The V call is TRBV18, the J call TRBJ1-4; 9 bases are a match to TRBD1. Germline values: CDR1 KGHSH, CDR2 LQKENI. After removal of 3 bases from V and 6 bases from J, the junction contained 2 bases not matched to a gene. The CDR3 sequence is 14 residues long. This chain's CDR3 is CASSPGTGYEKLFF. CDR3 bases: TGTGCCAGCTCACCCGGGACAGGGTATGAAAAACTGTTTTTT. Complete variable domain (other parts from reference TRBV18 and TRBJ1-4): NAGVMQNPRHLVRRRGQEARLRCSPMKGHSHVYWYRQLPEEGLKFMVYLQKENIIDESGMPKERFSAEFPKEGPSILRIQQVVRGDSAAYFCASSPGTGYEKLFFGSGTQLSVL.